This T cell receptor (beta chain) appears in the sequencing data of a study of shared clonotypes between healthy human individuals. The study's findings and limits: The rarefaction results pointed to incomplete sorted-subset sequencing despite large depth.

Repertoires were generated with immunoSEQ multiplex PCR, while TCRdb's copy carries only in-frame clones and drops some. The sample includes some 2.3 million clones, approximately 95% seen only once; the top ten take roughly 0.36%. Germline CDR1 and CDR2: SGHRS and YFSETQ. The V end lost 0 bases, the J end lost 8 bases, and 11 bases lay between the germline ends. The CDR3 covers 13 residues. A word on this clone: Antigen unknown.

This clonotype was obtained from a man aged 18 to 30 in good health. Some clones in this sample may be carry-over from other donors' samples. The sequenced material came from naive CD4+ T cells from PBMCs. The subset was: CD45RA+ positively selected. The rearrangement joins TRBV5-1 to TRBJ1-2, with unresolved D. CDR3 residues: CASSLAGREGYTF. In DNA, the CDR3 is TGCGCCAGCAGCTTGGCAGGAAGGGAAGGCTACACCTTC. The full variable domain, its missing parts supplied by reference TRBV5-1 and TRBJ1-2, is KAGVTQTPRYLIKTRGQQVTLSCSPISGHRSVSWYQQTPGQGLQFLFEYFSETQRNKGNFPGRFSGRQFSNSRSEMNVSTLELGDSALYLCASSLAGREGYTFGSGTRLTVV.